Listed here are 9 T cell receptor beta chains from one sample, sequenced in a study of vaccination and CD4 T cells after COVID-19. The antigens these receptors bind are not known. As for treatment: roughly 11-day PBMC culture with coronavirus spike peptide pools or control peptides (ViraFEST assay). The Oncomine TCR Beta short-read assay was what sequenced the DNA obtained from cultured CD4+ T cells. TCRdb re-called the PCR reads with MiXCR, one entry per CDR3 protein. Seen here are thousands of distinct CDR3 sequences, 65% to 70% observed once, and the top ten hold roughly 10%. The sequencing here drew on CD4+ T cells from blood, cultured in vitro, taken before SARS-CoV-2 vaccination. Receptors originate from a human donor who had recovered from COVID-19.

This clonotype turned up a few times. DNA of the CDR3: TGTGCCAGCAGCCCGACGGGACAGGGGGCTCTCAATCAGCCCCAGCATTTT. Its protein product is CASSPTGQGALNQPQHF. The chain has TRBV7-2 and TRBJ1-5; 12 bases match TRBD1. The CDR3 totals 17 residues. Trimming took 5 bases from V and 3 from J; bases not matched to a gene: 8. Germline lookup yields CDR1 SGHTA and CDR2 FQGNSA.

The chain recombines TRBV7-2 with TRBJ2-3, with a possible D match to TRBD2 (6 bases). CDR1 SGHTA and CDR2 FQGNSA come from the germline V gene. This CDR3 has 15 amino acids. Trimming left V 3 bases short and J 0 bases short, with 10 bases between. DNA of the CDR3: TGTGCCAGCAGCTTGGGCAGCGGGAGCACAGATACGCAGTATTTT. Translated: CASSLGSGSTDTQYF.

The genes are TRBV10-3 and TRBJ2-5; D perhaps matches TRBD2 (6 bases). V was pared by 11 bases and J by 0 bases, with 10 bases between. The germline gives CDR1 ENHRY, CDR2 SYGVKD. The CDR3 consists of 12 residues. DNA of the CDR3: TGTGCCTCCGCGGGGAACCAAGAGACCCAGTACTTC. Translation: CASAGNQETQYF.

This sequence joins TRBV20-1 and TRBJ1-2, with 9 positions matching TRBD1. Germline lookup yields CDR1 DFQATT and CDR2 SNEGSKA (reference sequence). This CDR3 has 15 residues. V lost 4 bases, J lost 8 bases, and 14 bases stayed unmatched. For the CDR3, the DNA is TGCAGTGCTACTGGTTTGGGACAGGGAAGATCCGGCTACACCTTC. As protein: CSATGLGQGRSGYTF.

This clonotype was seen once. The chain carries TRBV7-3 and TRBJ2-2; 7 nucleotides align to TRBD2. CDR1 is SGHTA, CDR2 FQGTGA, per germline. Germline trimming cut 2 bases from V and 5 bases from J; bases unmatched to any gene: 5. This CDR3 region has 15 residues. Here the CDR3 DNA reads TGTGCCAGCAGCTTACCCGTGGGAGGGACCGGGGAGCTGTTTTTT. This encodes CASSLPVGGTGELFF.

The chain links TRBV24-1 to TRBJ2-2; D is uncertain. Germline V lookup: CDR1 KGHDR, CDR2 SFDVKD. The CDR3 is made up of 15 amino acids. V lost 1 base to trimming and J lost 3 bases, with 8 bases between them. The CDR3 DNA reads as TGTGCCACCAGTGATTTCCCAGGAGACACCGGGGAGCTGTTTTTT. It is translated as CATSDFPGDTGELFF.

The chain combines TRBV20-1 with TRBJ2-7; D not certain. Germline V gene sequence: CDR1 DFQATT, CDR2 SNEGSKA (reference sequence). V was cut by 6 bases and J by 2 bases, with 11 bases left in between. The CDR3 runs 12 residues. CDR3 nucleotides: TGCAGTGCAGAGGTCGCAGCCTACGAGCAGTACTTC. Translation gives CSAEVAAYEQYF.

The rearrangement links TRBV24-1 to TRBJ2-2, with D unresolved. This CDR3 region has 15 residues. Germline CDR1 and CDR2: KGHDR and SFDVKD. The V gene lost 3 bases and the J gene lost 4 bases, with 11 bases spanning the gap. The CDR3 DNA sequence: TGTGCCACCAGTGATCCAAACGTCGTCACCGGGGAGCTGTTTTTT. Its protein is CATSDPNVVTGELFF.

The chain links TRBV7-3 to TRBJ2-3; 16 bases fit TRBD2. This CDR3 is built from 19 residues. J gave up 5 bases and V 3 bases, and 11 bases lay outside the gene matches. Germline V CDR1 and CDR2: SGHTA, FQGTGA. CDR3 loop: CASSLQPPGLAGGKDTQYF. The CDR3 nucleotides read TGTGCCAGCAGCTTGCAGCCCCCGGGACTAGCGGGAGGGAAAGATACGCAGTATTTT. The full variable domain, with the rest looked up from reference TRBV7-3 and TRBJ2-3, is GAGVSQTPSNKVTEKGKYVELRCDPISGHTALYWYRQSLGQGPEFLIYFQGTGAADDSGLPNDRFFAVRPEGSVSTLKIQRTERGDSAVYLCASSLQPPGLAGGKDTQYFGPGTRLTVL.